This TCR beta chain was captured by sequencing in a study of shared clonotypes between healthy human individuals. Negatively enriched CD4+ T cells were divided by CD45RA into naive and memory. The CDR3 runs 15 residues. V lost 0 bases, J lost 1 base, and 7 bases lay in between. The germline CDR1 and CDR2 sequences are SGHTS and YDEGEE. The input for sorted-subset replicate PCRs was approximately 190 ng DNA, 25,000 to 35,000 T cell genomes. Repertoires were generated with immunoSEQ multiplex PCR, while TCRdb's copy carries only in-frame clones and drops some. The data show 2 million to 3 million clones, with roughly 93% seen just once and around 0.37% held by the top ten.

The sample taken for sequencing was naive CD4+ T cells from PBMCs. The subset denotes: CD45RA+ positively selected. This TCR was recovered from a man aged 18-30 years in good health. Some clones in this sample may be carry-over from other donors' samples. The rearrangement uses TRBV5-8 and TRBJ1-4; D not resolved. For the CDR3, the DNA is TGTGCCAGCAGCTTGGCAGTGCTAACTAATGAAAAACTGTTTTTT. This codes for CASSLAVLTNEKLFF.